The clone carrying this T cell receptor beta chain was detected many times. The antigen remains undetermined. The CDR3 covers 19 residues. This record comes from a study of spatial heterogeneity in lung cancer. On the study more broadly: Combinations of a unique TCR and a UMI were tallied in raw reads, and on average each appeared more than ten times. Study-level findings and limits: Expanded tumor TCRs that were ubiquitous appeared in blood more at resection than follow-up.

MiXCR, run by TCRdb on the 5' RACE reads, gives a single entry per CDR3 protein. The sample includes about 15,000 distinct CDR3 sequences, 7.9% seen only once; the top ten take roughly 34%. The time point denotes: sample taken at primary tumor resection. Whole RNA from tumor, nontumor lung or frozen PBMC was sequenced unsorted. The 60 to 90 donors had untreated early-stage non-small cell lung cancer. The receptor's source is a female donor with early-stage non-small cell lung cancer. This specimen was PBMCs, taken at surgery. The rearrangement uses TRBV12-2 and TRBJ1-5; the table's D call, TRBD1, has no DNA check behind it. TRBV12-2 is a documented pseudogene. The CDR3 is CAKRPKHRDRVDSNQPQHF. CDR3 sequence (DNA): TGTGCTAAACGCCCTAAGCATCGGGACAGGGTGGATAGCAATCAGCCCCAGCATTTT.